This T cell receptor beta chain comes out of a study of shared clonotypes between healthy human individuals. On the study more broadly: Contributing individuals were two females and three males aged 18 to 49. Regarding the study as a whole: Non-shared clonotypes had lower generation probabilities than clonotypes shared by all four sorted-subset donors.

In regard to this clone: The antigen is unknown.

Original data processing: ImmunoSEQ only sent back junction sequences with no quality scores, so filtering was done differently. Produced via immunoSEQ multiplex PCR; TCRdb's table is partial and in-frame only. V, J and clone size reflect that table, while D and trimming were determined from the DNA. Of about 710,000 clones listed, around 73% are singletons. The sequence came from a woman in her thirties in good health. Source material: memory CD4+ T cells sorted from blood. Subset specified: CD45RA-negative fraction.

The CDR3: CASGERTQYF. CDR3 DNA: TGTGCCAGCGGTGAGCGCACGCAGTATTTT. The rearrangement links TRBV28 to TRBJ2-3; the D is unclear. Trimming cost V 8 bases and J 9 bases, with 9 bases left between them. The CDR3 covers 10 residues. CDR1 is MDHEN and CDR2 is SYDVKM in the germline V gene.